This is a list of T cell receptor beta chains from one sample in a study of Graves' ophthalmopathy and Graves' hyperthyroidism. TCRdb reprocessed the multiplex PCR reads via MiXCR and lists one record per CDR3 protein. The sample has approximately 460,000 distinct CDR3 sequences; approximately 14% are singletons. The sample consisted of blood. These receptors all come from a woman aged 25 to 39 with Graves' ophthalmopathy. Each CDR3 is given with its conserved first and last residue. D genes are given only for firm matches. For some rows the clone size is stated as once, few or many, or as a class when expanded; others skip it.

d_gene	abundance	v_gene	j_gene	CDR3aa	CDR3nt
-	many	TRBV12-3/TRBV12-4	TRBJ1-1	CASSLESSTEAFF	TGTGCCAGCAGTTTAGAGTCGAGCACTGAAGCTTTCTTT
-	many	TRBV7-9	TRBJ1-1	CASTQANTEAFF	TGTGCCAGCACACAAGCGAACACTGAAGCTTTCTTT
TRBD1	many	TRBV4-1	TRBJ2-7	CASSQRQGPEQYF	TGCGCCAGCAGCCAGAGACAGGGGCCCGAGCAGTACTTC
-	-	TRBV24-1	TRBJ2-5	CATSDWTEQETQYF	TGTGCCACCAGTGATTGGACGGAGCAAGAGACCCAGTACTTC
-	many	TRBV27	TRBJ2-7	CASSSVFDEQYF	TGTGCCAGCTCATCCGTTTTCGACGAGCAGTACTTC
TRBD2	many	TRBV27	TRBJ2-7	CASTPTGLAGAGEQYF	TGTGCCAGCACCCCGACAGGGCTAGCGGGAGCGGGCGAGCAGTACTTC
TRBD1	many	TRBV24-1	TRBJ1-2	CATSGTGTDYGYTF	TGTGCCACCAGTGGAACCGGGACAGATTATGGCTACACCTTC
-	many	TRBV6-5	TRBJ1-1	CASSYSGPGTEAFF	TGTGCCAGCAGTTACTCCGGGCCGGGGACTGAAGCTTTCTTT
-	many	TRBV6-1	TRBJ2-2	CASSPGRMGPGELFF	TGTGCCAGCAGCCCCGGCCGGATGGGCCCCGGGGAGCTGTTTTTT
-	many	TRBV11-2	TRBJ2-7	CASSFGGAYYEQYF	TGTGCCAGCAGCTTTGGGGGGGCCTACTACGAGCAGTACTTC
-	-	TRBV7-3	TRBJ2-6	CASSLTLGRGSWANVLTF	TGTGCCAGCAGCTTAACGTTGGGAAGGGGCTCTTGGGCCAACGTCCTGACTTTC
TRBD1	many	TRBV12-3/TRBV12-4	TRBJ2-7	CASRIRDREAEQYF	TGTGCCAGCAGGATCCGGGACAGAGAGGCCGAGCAGTACTTC
-	few	TRBV3-1	TRBJ1-1	CASSQGGGPRVTEAFF	TGTGCCAGCAGCCAAGGGGGGGGACCTAGGGTCACTGAAGCTTTCTTT
-	many	TRBV6-5	TRBJ1-2	CASSYSQQGVIYGYTF	TGTGCCAGCAGTTACTCTCAACAGGGTGTGATCTATGGCTACACCTTC
-	many	TRBV6-1	TRBJ1-1	CASSDRTVSEAFF	TGTGCCAGCAGTGACCGGACGGTGTCTGAAGCTTTCTTT
-	many	TRBV29-1	TRBJ1-2	CSVVGWNGYTF	TGCAGCGTTGTAGGGTGGAATGGCTACACCTTC
TRBD1	many	TRBV28	TRBJ1-1	CASREPGQGNTEAFF	TGTGCCAGCCGAGAACCGGGACAGGGGAACACTGAAGCTTTCTTT
TRBD2	many	TRBV27	TRBJ2-2	CASSKTSLNTGELFF	TGTGCCAGCAGTAAGACTAGCCTTAACACCGGGGAGCTGTTTTTT
-	few	TRBV11-2	TRBJ2-7	CASSLAGPPGEQYF	TGTGCCAGCAGCTTAGCGGGCCCCCCCGGGGAGCAGTACTTC
TRBD1	many	TRBV10-3	TRBJ2-7	CAIHPWGLGQGTYEQYF	TGTGCCATCCACCCCTGGGGACTCGGACAGGGGACCTACGAGCAGTACTTC
TRBD1	many	TRBV19	TRBJ1-1	CASSLTGQNTEAFF	TGTGCCAGTAGCCTGACAGGGCAGAACACTGAAGCTTTCTTT
-	many	TRBV12-3/TRBV12-4	TRBJ2-5	CASSSQGHGETQYF	TGTGCCAGCAGCTCCCAGGGTCATGGCGAGACCCAGTACTTC
-	-	TRBV6-2/TRBV6-3	TRBJ2-1	CATHSLMAVGNEQFF	TGTGCCACCCACTCATTAATGGCGGTCGGCAATGAGCAGTTCTTC
-	-	TRBV7-8	TRBJ2-2	CASSLSNRANTGELFF	TGTGCCAGCAGCTTATCCAACAGAGCGAACACCGGGGAGCTGTTTTTT
TRBD1	many	TRBV12-3/TRBV12-4	TRBJ1-6	CASRSSGQGFSPLHF	TGTGCCAGCAGAAGTTCGGGACAGGGTTTTTCACCCCTCCACTTT
-	many	TRBV5-1	TRBJ1-2	CASSLESGDGYTF	TGCGCCAGCAGCTTGGAGTCAGGGGATGGCTACACCTTC
-	many	TRBV2	TRBJ1-1	CASSRENTEAFF	TGTGCCAGCAGTAGAGAGAACACTGAAGCTTTCTTT
-	many	TRBV27	TRBJ1-1	CASSLQGRVPSTEAFF	TGTGCCAGCAGTTTACAGGGTAGGGTGCCCAGCACTGAAGCTTTCTTT
-	many	TRBV11-3	TRBJ2-2	CASSLNWNGGELFF	TGTGCCAGCAGCTTGAATTGGAATGGCGGGGAGCTGTTTTTT
-	many	TRBV27	TRBJ1-2	CASSPLRANGYTF	TGTGCCAGCAGTCCCCTCAGGGCCAACGGCTACACCTTC
TRBD1	many	TRBV10-3	TRBJ2-5	CAISAQGGGETQYF	TGTGCCATCAGTGCACAGGGGGGAGGAGAGACCCAGTACTTC
-	many	TRBV5-1	TRBJ1-2	CASSPEPPSYGYTF	TGCGCCAGCAGCCCAGAACCTCCCAGCTATGGCTACACCTTC
-	many	TRBV6-1	TRBJ2-6	CASSALRPPGANVLTF	TGTGCCAGCAGTGCCCTCCGTCCCCCCGGGGCCAACGTCCTGACTTTC
-	-	TRBV14	TRBJ2-2	CASSPDTAKGGELFF	TGTGCCAGCAGCCCCGACACTGCAAAGGGCGGGGAGCTGTTTTTT
TRBD1	-	TRBV30	TRBJ2-6	CAWSVQGAGANVLTF	TGTGCCTGGAGTGTACAGGGGGCTGGGGCCAACGTCCTGACTTTC
-	many	TRBV6-1	TRBJ2-5	CASTFGGRETQYF	TGTGCCAGCACCTTCGGGGGAAGGGAGACCCAGTACTTC
-	-	TRBV27	TRBJ2-2	CASSLSPAGTGELFF	TGTGCCAGCAGTTTAAGCCCGGCGGGCACCGGGGAGCTGTTTTTT
-	few	TRBV9	TRBJ2-1	CASRGLYNEQFF	TGTGCCAGCAGGGGGCTGTACAATGAGCAGTTCTTC
TRBD2	many	TRBV10-3	TRBJ2-7	CAISDLSRGSSYEQYF	TGTGCCATCAGTGATCTCTCGCGGGGGAGCTCCTACGAGCAGTACTTC
-	many	TRBV6-5	TRBJ2-5	CASSQRVGETQYF	TGTGCCAGCAGCCAAAGGGTCGGGGAGACCCAGTACTTC
-	many	TRBV12-3/TRBV12-4	TRBJ1-1	CASSFGGQFGAFF	TGTGCCAGCAGTTTCGGAGGGCAGTTTGGAGCTTTCTTT
-	few	TRBV20-1	TRBJ2-1	CNARRDDSYNEQFF	TGCAATGCTAGAAGGGACGACTCCTACAATGAGCAGTTCTTC
-	many	TRBV28	TRBJ1-3	CASSSPGRRNTIYF	TGTGCCAGCAGCTCCCCGGGCAGGCGAAACACCATATATTTT
-	-	TRBV6-5	TRBJ2-5	CASSYLLGRETQYF	TGTGCCAGCAGTTACCTACTAGGTCGAGAGACCCAGTACTTC
TRBD2	many	TRBV11-2	TRBJ2-7	CASSLDGGGLVNEQYF	TGTGCCAGCAGCTTAGATGGGGGAGGACTAGTAAACGAGCAGTACTTC
-	many	TRBV6-4	TRBJ1-5	CASSPTFEPQHF	TGTGCCAGCAGCCCTACCTTCGAACCCCAGCATTTT
-	many	TRBV9	TRBJ2-5	CASSPRGLRDTETQYF	TGTGCCAGCAGCCCACGGGGACTCAGGGATACGGAGACCCAGTACTTC
-	few	TRBV19	TRBJ1-5	CASSSQGGMSNQPQHF	TGTGCCAGTAGTAGCCAGGGAGGGATGAGCAATCAGCCCCAGCATTTT
-	many	TRBV11-2	TRBJ2-5	CASRSQETQYF	TGTGCCAGCAGATCTCAAGAGACCCAGTACTTC
-	many	TRBV28	TRBJ1-5	CASSFSTVHSNQPQHF	TGTGCCAGCAGTTTCTCCACAGTTCATAGCAATCAGCCCCAGCATTTT